The count of the clone carrying this TCR beta chain is one. Its cognate antigen is unknown. These data originate in a study of shared clonotypes between healthy human individuals. Study-wide findings and caveats: Clonotype sharing among donors was expected to depend on sequencing depth.

CD45RO-negative cells were positively selected for CCR7, leaving out terminally differentiated effector memory CD45RA+ cells. Germline lookup yields CDR1 SGDLS and CDR2 YYNGEE. J was trimmed by 1 base and V by 3 bases; bases with no gene match: 3. The length of the CDR3 is 16 residues. Each replicate PCR on the sorted subsets used 150 to 200 ng DNA (roughly 32,000 T cell genomes). As handled by the study authors: There were no quality scores in the junction-only immunoSEQ sequences, so filtering differed. The assay was immunoSEQ multiplex PCR, and TCRdb's table has in-frame clones only and misses some. V, J and clone size reflect that table, while D and trimming were determined from the DNA. Here the sample spans about 550,000 clones, just under 97% being singletons.

The receptor was isolated from a woman aged 25 to 39 in good health. Source material: naive CD8+ T cells sorted from blood. This chain connects TRBV9 to TRBJ2-2, with 10 bases lining up with TRBD2. CDR3 sequence: CASSGGTSENTGELFF. The CDR3 region has the DNA TGTGCCAGCAGCGGAGGGACTAGCGAGAACACCGGGGAGCTGTTTTTT.